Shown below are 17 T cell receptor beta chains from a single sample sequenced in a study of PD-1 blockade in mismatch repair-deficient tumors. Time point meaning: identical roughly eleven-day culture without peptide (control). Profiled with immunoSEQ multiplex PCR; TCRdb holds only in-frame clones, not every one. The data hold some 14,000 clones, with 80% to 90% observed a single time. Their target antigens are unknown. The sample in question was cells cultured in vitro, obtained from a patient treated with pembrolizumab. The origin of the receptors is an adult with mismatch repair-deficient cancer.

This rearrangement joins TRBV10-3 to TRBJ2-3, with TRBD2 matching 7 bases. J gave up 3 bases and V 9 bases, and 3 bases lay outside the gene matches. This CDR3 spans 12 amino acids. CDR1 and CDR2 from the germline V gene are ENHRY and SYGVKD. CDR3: CAIGEGTDTQYF. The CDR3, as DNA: TGTGCCATAGGGGAGGGAACAGATACGCAGTATTTT.

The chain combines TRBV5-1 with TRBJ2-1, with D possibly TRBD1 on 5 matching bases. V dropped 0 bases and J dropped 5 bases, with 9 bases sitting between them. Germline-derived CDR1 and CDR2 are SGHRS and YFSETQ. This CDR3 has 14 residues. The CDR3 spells CASSLGQGHNEQFF. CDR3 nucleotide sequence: TGCGCCAGCAGCTTGGGGCAGGGTCACAATGAGCAGTTCTTC.

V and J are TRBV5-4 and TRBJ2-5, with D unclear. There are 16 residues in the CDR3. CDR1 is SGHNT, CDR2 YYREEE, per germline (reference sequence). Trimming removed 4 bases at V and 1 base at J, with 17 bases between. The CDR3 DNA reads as TGTGCCAGCAGCAAACGACTGCAAACCTCCCAAGAGACCCAGTACTTC. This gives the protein CASSKRLQTSQETQYF.

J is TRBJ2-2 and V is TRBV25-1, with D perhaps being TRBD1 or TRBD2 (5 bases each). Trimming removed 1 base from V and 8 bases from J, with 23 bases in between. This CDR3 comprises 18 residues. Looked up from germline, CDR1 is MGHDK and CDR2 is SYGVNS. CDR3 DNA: TGTGCCAGCAGTGAATTAACGGGACGGGAAACTAGTGCGGGGGAGCTGTTTTTT. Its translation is CASSELTGRETSAGELFF.

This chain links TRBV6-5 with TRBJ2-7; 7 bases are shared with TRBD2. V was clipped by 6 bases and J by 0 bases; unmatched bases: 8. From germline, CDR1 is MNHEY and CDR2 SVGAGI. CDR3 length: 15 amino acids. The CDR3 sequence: CASSTKAGYSYEQYF. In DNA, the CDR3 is TGTGCCAGCAGCACAAAAGCGGGATACTCCTACGAGCAGTACTTC.

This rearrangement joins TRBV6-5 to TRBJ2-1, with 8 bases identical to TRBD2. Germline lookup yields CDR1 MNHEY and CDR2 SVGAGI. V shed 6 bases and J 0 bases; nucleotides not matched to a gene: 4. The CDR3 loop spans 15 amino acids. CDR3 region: CASRRGGSSYNEQFF. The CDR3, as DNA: TGTGCCAGCAGGCGCGGGGGGAGCTCCTACAATGAGCAGTTCTTC.

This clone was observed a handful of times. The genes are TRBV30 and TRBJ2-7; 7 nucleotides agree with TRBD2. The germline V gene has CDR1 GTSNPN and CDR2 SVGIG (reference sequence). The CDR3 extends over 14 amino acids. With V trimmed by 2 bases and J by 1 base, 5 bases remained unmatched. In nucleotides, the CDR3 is TGTGCCTGGAGTACGCTAGCGGAATCCTACGAGCAGTACTTC. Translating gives CAWSTLAESYEQYF. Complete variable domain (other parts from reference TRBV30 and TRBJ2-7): SQTIHQWPATLVQPVGSPLSLECTVEGTSNPNLYWYRQAAGRGLQLLFYSVGIGQISSEVPQNLSASRPQDRQFILSSKKLLLSDSGFYLCAWSTLAESYEQYFGPGTRLTVT.

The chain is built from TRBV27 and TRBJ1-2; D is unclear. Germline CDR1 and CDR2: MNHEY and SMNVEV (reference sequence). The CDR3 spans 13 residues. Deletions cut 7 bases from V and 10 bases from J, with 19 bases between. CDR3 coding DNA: TGTGCCAGCAAAGGGAGTTCAACGAATGACTACACCTTC. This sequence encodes CASKGSSTNDYTF.

The CDR3 sequence: CASSPIAGSGPETQYF. The CDR3 nucleotides are TGTGCCAGCAGCCCCATAGCGGGAAGTGGCCCGGAGACCCAGTACTTC. The rearrangement joins TRBV7-2 to TRBJ2-5; TRBD2 aligns across 8 bases. V was pared by 5 bases and J by 5 bases, with 13 bases of the junction left unmatched. The germline gives CDR1 SGHTA, CDR2 FQGNSA. The CDR3 runs 16 residues.

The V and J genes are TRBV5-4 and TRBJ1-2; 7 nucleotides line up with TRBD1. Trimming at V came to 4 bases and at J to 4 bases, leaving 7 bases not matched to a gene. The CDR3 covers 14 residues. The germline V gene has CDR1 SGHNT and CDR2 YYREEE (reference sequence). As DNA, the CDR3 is TGTGCCAGCAGCATAAGACAGGGCGGCTATGGCTACACCTTC. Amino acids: CASSIRQGGYGYTF. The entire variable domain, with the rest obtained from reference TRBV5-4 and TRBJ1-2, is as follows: ETGVTQSPTHLIKTRGQQVTLRCSSQSGHNTVSWYQQALGQGPQFIFQYYREEENGRGNFPPRFSGLQFPNYSSELNVNALELDDSALYLCASSIRQGGYGYTFGSGTRLTVV.

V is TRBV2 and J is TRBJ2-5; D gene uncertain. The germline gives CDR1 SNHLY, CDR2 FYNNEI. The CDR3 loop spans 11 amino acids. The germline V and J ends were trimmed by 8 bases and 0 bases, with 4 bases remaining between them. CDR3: CASEYQETQYF. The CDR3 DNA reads TGTGCCAGCGAATACCAAGAGACCCAGTACTTC.

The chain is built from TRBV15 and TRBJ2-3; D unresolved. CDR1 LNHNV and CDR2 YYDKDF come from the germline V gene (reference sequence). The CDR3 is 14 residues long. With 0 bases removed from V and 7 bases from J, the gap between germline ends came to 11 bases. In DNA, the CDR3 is TGTGCCACCAGCAGAGATCTCGGTAAAAATACGCAGTATTTT. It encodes CATSRDLGKNTQYF.

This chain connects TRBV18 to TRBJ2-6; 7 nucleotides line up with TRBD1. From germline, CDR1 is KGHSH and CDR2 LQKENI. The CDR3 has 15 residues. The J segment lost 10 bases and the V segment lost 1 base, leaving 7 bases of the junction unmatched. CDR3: CASSPRQGEGNVLTF. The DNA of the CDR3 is TGTGCCAGCTCACCACGACAGGGAGAAGGAAACGTCCTGACTTTC.

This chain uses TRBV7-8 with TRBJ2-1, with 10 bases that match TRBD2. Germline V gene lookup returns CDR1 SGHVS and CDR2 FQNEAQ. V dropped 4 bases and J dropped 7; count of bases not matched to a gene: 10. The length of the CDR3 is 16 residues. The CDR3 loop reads CASSSIAGGADNEQFF. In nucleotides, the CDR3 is TGTGCCAGCAGCTCTATAGCGGGAGGAGCGGATAATGAGCAGTTCTTC.

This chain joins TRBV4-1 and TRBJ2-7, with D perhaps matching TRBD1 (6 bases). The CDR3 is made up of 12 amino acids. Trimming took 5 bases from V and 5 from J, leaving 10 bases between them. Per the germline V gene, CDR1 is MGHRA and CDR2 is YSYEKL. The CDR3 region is CASSSPGDEQYF. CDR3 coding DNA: TGCGCCAGCAGCTCCCCAGGGGACGAGCAGTACTTC.

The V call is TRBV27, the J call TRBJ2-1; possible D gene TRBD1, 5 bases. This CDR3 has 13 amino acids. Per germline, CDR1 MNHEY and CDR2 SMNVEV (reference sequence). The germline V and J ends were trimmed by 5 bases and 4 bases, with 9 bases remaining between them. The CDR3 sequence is CASSPDSYNEQFF. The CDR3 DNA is TGTGCCAGCAGTCCCGACAGTTACAATGAGCAGTTCTTC.

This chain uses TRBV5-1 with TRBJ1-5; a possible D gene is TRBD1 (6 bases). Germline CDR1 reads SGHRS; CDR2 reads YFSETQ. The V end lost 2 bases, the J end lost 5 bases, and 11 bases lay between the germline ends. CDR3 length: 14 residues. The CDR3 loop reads CASSLGGADQPQHF. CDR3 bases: TGCGCCAGCAGCTTAGGGGGAGCAGATCAGCCCCAGCATTTT. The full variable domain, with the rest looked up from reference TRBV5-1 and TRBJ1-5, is KAGVTQTPRYLIKTRGQQVTLSCSPISGHRSVSWYQQTPGQGLQFLFEYFSETQRNKGNFPGRFSGRQFSNSRSEMNVSTLELGDSALYLCASSLGGADQPQHFGDGTRLSIL.